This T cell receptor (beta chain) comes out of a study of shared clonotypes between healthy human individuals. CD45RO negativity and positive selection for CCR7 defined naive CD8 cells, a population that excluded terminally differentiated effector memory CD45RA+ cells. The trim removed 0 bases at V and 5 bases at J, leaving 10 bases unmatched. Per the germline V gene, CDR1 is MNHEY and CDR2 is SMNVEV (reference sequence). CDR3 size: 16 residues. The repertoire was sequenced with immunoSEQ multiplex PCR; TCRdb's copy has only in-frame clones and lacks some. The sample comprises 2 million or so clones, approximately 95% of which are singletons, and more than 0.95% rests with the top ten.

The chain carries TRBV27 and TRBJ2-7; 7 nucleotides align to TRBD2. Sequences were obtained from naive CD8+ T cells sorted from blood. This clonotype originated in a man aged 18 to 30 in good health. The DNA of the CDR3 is TGTGCCAGCAGTTTATCTGTGGGGTGGGGAGGGGACGAGCAGTACTTC. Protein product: CASSLSVGWGGDEQYF.